These T cell receptor beta chains were read from a single sample in a study of spatial heterogeneity in lung cancer. TCRdb re-called the 5' RACE reads through MiXCR, storing one row per CDR3 protein. Of some 9,500 distinct CDR3 sequences in the sample, approximately 14% were seen once. The specimen was lung tumor tissue, collected at surgery. These receptors all come from a male donor with early-stage non-small cell lung cancer. Both conserved end residues are part of each CDR3. A D gene is named only where the DNA matches it firmly. Clone size is given for some rows only: seen once, a few or many times, or a class if the clone is expanded.

abundance,d_gene,len,v_gene,j_gene,CDR3nt,CDR3aa
many,-,12,TRBV29-1,TRBJ1-1,TGCAGCGTTGACGGGGCCGGTTCGGGAGCTTTCTTT,CSVDGAGSGAFF
many,-,15,TRBV20-1,TRBJ2-7,TGCAGTGCGGAGGGAGGCACCGAGGCTCCCTTAGGGCAGTACTTC,CSAEGGTEAPLGQYF
many,-,16,TRBV19,TRBJ2-2,TGTGCCAGTAGTATTTGGAGTAATTCGAACACCGGGGAGCTGTTTTTT,CASSIWSNSNTGELFF
many,TRBD1,15,TRBV6-6,TRBJ2-2,TGTGCCAGCGCCGCCGGGACAGGGGATCCCGGGGAGCTGTTTTTT,CASAAGTGDPGELFF
medium-sized,-,13,TRBV7-2,TRBJ1-1,TGTGCCAGCAGCACACAGCGGAACACTGAAGCTTTCTTT,CASSTQRNTEAFF
many,-,14,TRBV5-1,TRBJ1-6,TGCGCCAGCAGCTTGACAGGGTCTAATTCACCCCTCCACTTT,CASSLTGSNSPLHF
many,TRBD2,16,TRBV7-8,TRBJ2-7,TGTGCCAGCAGCTCAGGGACTAGCGGAAGAAACTACGAGCAGTACTTC,CASSSGTSGRNYEQYF
many,TRBD2,18,TRBV12-3/TRBV12-4,TRBJ2-7,TGTGCCAGCAGTTTAGGTACTAGCGGAAACCCTGGAGCCTACGAGCAGTACTTC,CASSLGTSGNPGAYEQYF
-,-,11,TRBV7-6,TRBJ2-1,TGTGCCAGGCCGAAATACAATGAGCAGTTCTTC,CARPKYNEQFF
many,TRBD2,17,TRBV28,TRBJ2-1,TGTGCCAGCAGTTTCGTCACTAGCGGGAGCTCCTACAATGAGCAGTTCTTC,CASSFVTSGSSYNEQFF
many,-,14,TRBV27,TRBJ2-3,TGTGCCAGCAGTTTTTTTCTAGAGTCGGATACGCAGTATTTT,CASSFFLESDTQYF
medium-sized,-,14,TRBV19,TRBJ1-1,TGTGCCAGTAGTATAGATCTAAACCGGCCCGAAGCTTTCTTT,CASSIDLNRPEAFF
many,TRBD1,14,TRBV6-2/TRBV6-3,TRBJ2-1,TGTGCCAGCACCTCTTTGACAGGGGCTGGTGAGCAGTTCTTC,CASTSLTGAGEQFF
many,-,15,TRBV11-2,TRBJ1-2,TGTGCCAGCAGCTTAGTTCAGGGGTGGAACTATGGCTACACCTTC,CASSLVQGWNYGYTF
many,TRBD2,14,TRBV6-6,TRBJ2-2,TGTGCCAGCAGTTTTCGACTAGCGGCCGGGGAGCTGTTTTTT,CASSFRLAAGELFF
many,TRBD1,20,TRBV7-6,TRBJ1-1,TGTGCCAGCAGCTTAAAGCCGAAACAGGGGAGGGGGGCCATGAACACTGAAGCTTTCTTT,CASSLKPKQGRGAMNTEAFF
many,-,15,TRBV19,TRBJ2-1,TGTGCCAGTAGTAGGGGCCTGGTTCGCGTGGATGAGCAGTTCTTC,CASSRGLVRVDEQFF
medium-sized,-,16,TRBV14,TRBJ2-3,TGTGCCAGCAGCCAAGGAGGCGGGACCATCACAGATACGCAGTATTTT,CASSQGGGTITDTQYF
many,TRBD1,16,TRBV27,TRBJ2-6,TGTGCCAGCGGCATAACAGGGGGCTTTGTGGCCAACGTCCTGACTTTC,CASGITGGFVANVLTF
many,-,17,TRBV7-9,TRBJ2-2,TGTGCCAGCAGCCCCTCCGGGTGGGGGCTGGACACCGGGGAGCTGTTTTTT,CASSPSGWGLDTGELFF
many,-,14,TRBV5-1,TRBJ2-3,TGCGCCAGCAGCTTGGGGACGTTAACAGATACGCAGTATTTT,CASSLGTLTDTQYF
many,-,19,TRBV7-2,TRBJ2-3,TGTGCCAGCAGCTTAGCCCTTTACCTTCGGACTATGAGCACAGATACGCAGTATTTT,CASSLALYLRTMSTDTQYF
many,TRBD2,15,TRBV6-2/TRBV6-3,TRBJ2-7,TGTGCCAGCAGTTCCCCGGGACTAGGAAGGTACGAGCAGTACTTC,CASSSPGLGRYEQYF
many,-,15,TRBV7-2,TRBJ1-3,TGTGCCAGCAGCTTAAAAGGGCCCCCTGGAAACACCATATATTTT,CASSLKGPPGNTIYF
many,-,17,TRBV24-1,TRBJ2-3,TGTGCCACCAGTGATTCTCGGACAGTTTCCCAGGCAGATACGCAGTATTTT,CATSDSRTVSQADTQYF
many,TRBD1,15,TRBV5-1,TRBJ2-5,TGCGCCAGCAGCTTGAGGCGGACAGGGCAAGAGACCCAGTACTTC,CASSLRRTGQETQYF
-,-,15,TRBV2,TRBJ1-1,TGTGCCAGCAGTGAGAGCGGCTCCATGAACACTGAAGCTTTCTTT,CASSESGSMNTEAFF
-,-,15,TRBV9,TRBJ2-3,TGTGCCAGCAGCGTAACGGGGGGCCACCCAGATACGCAGTATTTT,CASSVTGGHPDTQYF
many,-,16,TRBV7-2,TRBJ1-6,TGTGCCAGCAGCTTAGGGGGAGGGCAGCCAAATTCACCCCTCCACTTT,CASSLGGGQPNSPLHF
medium-sized,-,14,TRBV13,TRBJ2-5,TGTGCCAGCAGCTTGGGATTCAGGGGTGGGACCCAGTACTTC,CASSLGFRGGTQYF
many,-,15,TRBV5-1,TRBJ1-1,TGCGCCAGCAGCTACGTATCCGGGGTCGGCACTGAAGCTTTCTTT,CASSYVSGVGTEAFF
many,-,15,TRBV27,TRBJ1-1,TGTGCCGTATCAAAATACGGGACCGGAAACACTGAAGCTTTCTTT,CAVSKYGTGNTEAFF
medium-sized,-,11,TRBV29-1,TRBJ1-1,TGCAGCGTTGGGACAGAGGGGAAAGCTTTCTTT,CSVGTEGKAFF
many,-,12,TRBV10-1,TRBJ2-3,TGCGCCAGCAGGGAACAAACAGATACGCAGTATTTT,CASREQTDTQYF
many,TRBD2,16,TRBV27,TRBJ2-3,TGTGCCAGCAGCCTCTGGACGGCGGGAGGGCCAGATACGCAGTATTTT,CASSLWTAGGPDTQYF
medium-sized,-,10,TRBV29-1,TRBJ2-5,TGCAGCGTTGGGTTGGAGACCCAGTACTTC,CSVGLETQYF
many,-,13,TRBV6-1,TRBJ2-1,TGTGCCAGCAGTCTAGGCCAATTCAATGAGCAGTTCTTC,CASSLGQFNEQFF
many,-,16,TRBV20-1,TRBJ1-6,TGCAGTGCTAGAGCCACCGGGTCCCGGGATAATTCACCCCTCCACTTT,CSARATGSRDNSPLHF
many,TRBD1,16,TRBV7-2,TRBJ1-6,TGTGCCAGCAGCGTAGACGGGACAGCACATAATTCACCCCTCCACTTT,CASSVDGTAHNSPLHF
many,TRBD2,15,TRBV6-5,TRBJ2-5,TGTGCCAGCAGTCCGGGACTAGCCGGCCAAGAGACCCAGTACTTC,CASSPGLAGQETQYF
few,-,16,TRBV9,TRBJ2-7,TGTGCCAGCAGCGTAGATGGGGGCGCCGACGCTTACGAGCAGTACTTC,CASSVDGGADAYEQYF
few,TRBD1,16,TRBV20-1,TRBJ1-1,TGCAGTGCTGAAGTCTCACAGGGGGCGCCGAACACTGAAGCTTTCTTT,CSAEVSQGAPNTEAFF
many,-,12,TRBV28,TRBJ1-5,TGTGCCAGCAGCCTAAACAATCAGCCCCAGCATTTT,CASSLNNQPQHF
once,-,14,TRBV28,TRBJ1-1,TGTGCCAGCAGTTTACCGGGAGTGAACACTGAAGCTTTCTTT,CASSLPGVNTEAFF
many,-,13,TRBV12-3/TRBV12-4,TRBJ1-2,TGTGCCAGCAGTTTTGAGCTGAACTATGGCTACACCTTC,CASSFELNYGYTF
many,TRBD2,15,TRBV6-5,TRBJ2-7,TGTGCCAGCAGAACTAGCGGAACAAGCTCCTACGAGCAGTACTTC,CASRTSGTSSYEQYF
medium-sized,-,14,TRBV20-1,TRBJ2-7,TGCAGTGCTAATGAAGCCCGACAAACCTACGAGCAGTACTTC,CSANEARQTYEQYF
few,TRBD2,15,TRBV24-1,TRBJ2-5,TGTGCCACCAGTGTGGCTAGCGGGGGACAAGAGACCCAGTACTTC,CATSVASGGQETQYF
many,-,14,TRBV12-3/TRBV12-4,TRBJ1-2,TGTGCCAGCAGTTTAATGGGGCAGAGCTATGGCTACACCTTC,CASSLMGQSYGYTF
medium-sized,-,13,TRBV7-2,TRBJ1-2,TGTGCCAGCAGCCCAGGACAGAACTATGGCTACACCTTC,CASSPGQNYGYTF
many,-,11,TRBV3-1,TRBJ1-1,TGTGCCAGCAGCCATCGGTCTGAAGCTTTCTTT,CASSHRSEAFF
many,-,14,TRBV7-7,TRBJ2-5,TGTGCTAGCAGCTTAGGACGGCTGCAAGAGACCCAGTACTTC,CASSLGRLQETQYF
-,TRBD2,15,TRBV3-1,TRBJ2-3,TGTGCTAGCAGCCTCAGCCGGGAGGGAGAGAATACGCAGTATTTT,CASSLSREGENTQYF
many,-,14,TRBV2,TRBJ2-7,TGTGCCAGCAGTGAAGCAGGGCTCTCAGGCGAGCAGTACTTC,CASSEAGLSGEQYF
many,-,13,TRBV10-3,TRBJ2-5,TGTGCCATCAGTGATCTGGGTACAGAGACCCAGTACTTC,CAISDLGTETQYF